The clone carrying this TCR beta chain was detected many times. Its specificity is unknown. Trimming shortened V by 2 bases and J by 7 bases, and 5 bases separated the two germline ends. The CDR3 covers 11 residues. Germline CDR1 reads SEHNR; CDR2 reads FQNEAQ (reference sequence). This library used 300 to 500 ng RNA and molecular barcoded adaptors spanning alpha/delta and beta/gamma chains. Each CDR3 protein is one row after TCRdb ran MiXCR on the reads. Among about 130,000 distinct CDR3 sequences listed, 10% to 15% were seen once. The data were taken from a study of read filtering for tumor transcriptome and immune sequencing. On the study more broadly: Patients were around 17 male and around 13 female, mean age 65.9 years, range roughly 45 to 85.

Study results and caveats: Single-read clonotypes: about 81.9% of IR-seq clonotypes (about 3.5% of reads), roughly 73% of RNA-seq clonotypes (roughly 49% of reads).

J is TRBJ1-1 and V is TRBV7-9; D unclear. Sequenced sample: a population of CD138-negative cells sorted from bone marrow. The source of this sequence is a donor at least 40 years old with multiple myeloma. For the CDR3, the DNA is TGTGCCAGCAGCTTATCAGATGAAGCTTTCTTT. Translating gives CASSLSDEAFF.